This note documents a single T cell receptor (beta chain) sequence. This clonotype was seen repeatedly, ten times or more. Its antigen is unknown. Base qualities were left out, and no much larger clone turns up one base away. The library was made by RACE. TCRdb lists the instrument as NextSeq 500. During library preparation, unique molecular identifiers were attached to individual cDNA molecules so that TCRs could be counted in a quantitative, reproducible way. From each blood RNA sample, both TCR alpha and TCR beta chains were sequenced. Per the source publication's procedure: Samples had a median of roughly 87,000 TCRs, with a range from roughly 20,000 to 690,600. V, J and CDR3 annotation of the TCR reads was performed with the Decombinator software suite. To make PS versus PT1 abundance plots, every sample was subsampled to the same number of TCRs (28,000). TCRs were defined as expanded if absent before sensitization and observed at least eight times at the 2-week time point. TCRdb ran its own pipeline on the public reads, namely fastp trimming at Q25 and MiXCR clone calling, and kept in-frame beta chains. Every CDR3 protein is listed once, alongside the most common genes and DNA of its rows. The authors' filters were not applied to this entry. Across this sample there are 350,000 to 400,000 distinct CDR3 sequences, with roughly 4.6% seen only once. In total, the top ten clones hold approximately 2.4% of the sample.

This entry is derived from a study of human T cells and chemical hapten exposure (dated by TCRdb to 2020 to 2023). The study in broad terms: For sensitization, 2% DPC in acetone was applied to a roughly 2 cm by roughly 2 cm area of upper inner arm skin. Approximately 28 alopecia patients gave blood for TCR sequencing at one to four time points (pre-sensitization, 2, 6 and 24 weeks). Blood was sampled from patients pre-sensitization (week 0) and at 2, 6 and about 24 weeks after DPC sensitization. Libraries were combined into a pool for sequencing, and differences in TCR yield between samples came mainly from small differences in library volumes within the pool. Patch testing was done on the upper back using Finn chambers containing 0.01% DPC, and results were scored after 6 days according to International Contact Dermatitis Research Group standards. Weekly therapeutic DPC doses were additionally applied to the scalp of patients throughout the roughly 25-week study period. Peripheral blood TCR repertoire changes were tracked in vivo in alopecia patients during primary and secondary sensitization to the hapten diphenylcyclopropenone (DPC). The patient cohort, mostly female, included alopecia areata with under or over 50% scalp involvement, alopecia totalis and alopecia universalis.

From cysteine to phenylalanine, the CDR3 is 16 amino acids long. CDR3 DNA only is kept here, 48 bases in frame from base 1. Per the germline V gene (reference sequence), MNHEY is the CDR1 and SMNVEV is the CDR2. Relative to germline, V is missing 5 bases and J is missing 0 bases, with 6 bases of the junction outside any gene match. Reading the label with the study, this specimen's time point is: pre-sensitization, week 0. Interpreted using the paper, the treatment or condition label stands for: therapeutic diphenylcyclopropenone sensitization with weekly scalp DPC. Blood at each patch-test visit was drawn before the patch test was applied. Eligible patients were aged 18 to 70, diagnosed with alopecia, deemed suitable for DPC therapy, and excluded if pregnant. Total RNA was isolated from unfractionated whole blood collected in Tempus Blood RNA tubes. Broad study findings and their caveats: DPC sensitization did not change how many TCRs were above 1 in 1000 frequency, and no evidence was found of alterations in global repertoire structure. Significantly more large CDR3 similarity clusters were formed by expanded TCRs than by pre-sensitization or healthy control sets, consistent with antigen-driven responses. Alopecia, a presumed autoimmune disease, was present in all patients, so the immune response of the patients might differ from that of healthy individuals. Patch test score was positively correlated with the number of PT1 expanded TCRs, with significance at thresholds 8, 16 and 32 but not at 4. After repeated subsampling, the strength of the expansion versus patch-test correlation and the threshold at which it became significant changed.

The chain is encoded by TRBV27 joined to TRBJ2-1, with TRBD1 identical over 8 junction bases. This receptor was taken from a woman between 45 and 65 years old with alopecia areata. Some clones in this sample may be carry-over from other donors' samples. This specimen consisted of whole blood, obtained in connection with sensitization to the hapten diphenylcyclopropenone (DPC). The CDR3 protein sequence reads: CASSRSGQGSYNEQFF. The DNA sequence is as follows: TGTGCCAGCAGTCGTTCAGGACAGGGCTCCTACAATGAGCAGTTCTTC.